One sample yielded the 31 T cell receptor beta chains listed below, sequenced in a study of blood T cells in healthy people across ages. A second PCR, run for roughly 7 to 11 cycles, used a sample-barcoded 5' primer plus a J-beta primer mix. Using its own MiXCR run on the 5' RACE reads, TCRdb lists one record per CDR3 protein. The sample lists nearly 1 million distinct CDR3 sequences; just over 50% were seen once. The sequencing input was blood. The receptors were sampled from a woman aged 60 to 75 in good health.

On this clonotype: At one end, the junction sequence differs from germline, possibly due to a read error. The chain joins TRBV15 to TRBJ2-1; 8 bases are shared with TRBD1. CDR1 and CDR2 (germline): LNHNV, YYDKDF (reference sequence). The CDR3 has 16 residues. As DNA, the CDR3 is TGTGCCGCCAGCAGAGATCCCACACAGGGGGAGGTTGAGCAGTTCTTC. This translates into CAASRDPTQGEVEQFF.

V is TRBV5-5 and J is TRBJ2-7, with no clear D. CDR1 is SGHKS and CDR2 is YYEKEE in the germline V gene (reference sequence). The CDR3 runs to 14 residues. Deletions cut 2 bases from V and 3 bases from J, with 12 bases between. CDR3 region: CASSFLDGYYEQYF. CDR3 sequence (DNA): TGTGCCAGCAGCTTCCTCGACGGGTACTACGAGCAGTACTTC.

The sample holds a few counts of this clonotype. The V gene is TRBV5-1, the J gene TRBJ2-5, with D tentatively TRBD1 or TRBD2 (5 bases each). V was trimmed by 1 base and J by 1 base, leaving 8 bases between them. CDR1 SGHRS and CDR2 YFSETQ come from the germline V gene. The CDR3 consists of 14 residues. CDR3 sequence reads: CASSLPGTQETQYF. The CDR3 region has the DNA TGCGCCAGCAGCTTGCCAGGGACCCAAGAGACCCAGTACTTC.

The CDR3 is CASSQDIGGLNSPLHF. CDR3 in DNA: TGTGCCAGCAGCCAAGACATAGGAGGGCTAAATTCACCCCTCCACTTT. The chain has TRBV4-2 and TRBJ1-6; D gene unclear. The CDR3 covers 16 residues. Germline-derived CDR1 and CDR2 are LGHNA and YNFKEQ. Trimming took off 0 bases at V and 7 bases at J, with 13 bases between the two ends.

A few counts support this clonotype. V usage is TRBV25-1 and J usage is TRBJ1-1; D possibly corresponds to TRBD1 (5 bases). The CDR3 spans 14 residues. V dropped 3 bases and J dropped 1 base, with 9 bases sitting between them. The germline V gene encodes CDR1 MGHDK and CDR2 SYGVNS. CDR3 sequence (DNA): TGTGCCAGCAGTGAGCCGGGACGGAACACTGAAGCTTTCTTT. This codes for CASSEPGRNTEAFF.

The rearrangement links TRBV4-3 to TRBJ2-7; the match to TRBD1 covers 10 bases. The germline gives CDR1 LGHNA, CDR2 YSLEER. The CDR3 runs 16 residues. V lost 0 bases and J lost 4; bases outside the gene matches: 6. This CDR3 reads CASSQERGQGWYEQYF. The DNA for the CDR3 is TGCGCCAGCAGCCAAGAGCGGGGACAGGGGTGGTACGAGCAGTACTTC.

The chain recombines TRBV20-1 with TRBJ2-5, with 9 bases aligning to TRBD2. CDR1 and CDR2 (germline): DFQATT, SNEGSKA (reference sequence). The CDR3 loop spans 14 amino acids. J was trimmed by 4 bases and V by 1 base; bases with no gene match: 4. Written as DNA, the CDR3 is TGCAGTGCTAGAGGCGGGAGGGCCTCAGAGACCCAGTACTTC. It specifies CSARGGRASETQYF.

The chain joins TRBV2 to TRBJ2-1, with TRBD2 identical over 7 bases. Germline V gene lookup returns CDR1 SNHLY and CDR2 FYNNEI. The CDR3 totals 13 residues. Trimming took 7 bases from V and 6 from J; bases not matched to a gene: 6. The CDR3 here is CASTLAYPNEQFF. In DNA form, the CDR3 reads TGTGCCAGCACACTAGCGTACCCCAATGAGCAGTTCTTC. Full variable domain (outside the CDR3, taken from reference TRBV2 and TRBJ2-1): EPEVTQTPSHQVTQMGQEVILRCVPISNHLYFYWYRQILGQKVEFLVSFYNNEISEKSEIFDDQFSVERPDGSNFTLKIRSTKLEDSAMYFCASTLAYPNEQFFGPGTRLTVL.

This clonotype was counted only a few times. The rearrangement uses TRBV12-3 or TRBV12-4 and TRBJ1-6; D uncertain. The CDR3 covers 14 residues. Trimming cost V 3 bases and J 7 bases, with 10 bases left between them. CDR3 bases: TGTGCCAGCAGTTTCACGGCAGACAATTCACCCCTCCACTTT. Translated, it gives CASSFTADNSPLHF.

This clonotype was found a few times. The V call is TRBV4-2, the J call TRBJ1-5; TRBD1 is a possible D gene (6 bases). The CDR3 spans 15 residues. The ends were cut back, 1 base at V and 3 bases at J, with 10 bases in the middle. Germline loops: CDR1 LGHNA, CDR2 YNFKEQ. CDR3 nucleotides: TGTGCCAGCAGCCAAGTTCCAGGGGCCAATCAGCCCCAGCATTTT. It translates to CASSQVPGANQPQHF.

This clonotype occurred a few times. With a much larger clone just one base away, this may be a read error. CDR3 nucleotides: TGCGCCAGCAGCCAAGAGTTGAGCCGGGTTTTCAACCACAATGAGCAGTACTTC. Its protein product is CASSQELSRVFNHNEQYF. This chain joins TRBV4-3 and TRBJ2-5; D call uncertain. Germline loops: CDR1 LGHNA, CDR2 YSLEER. Trimming cost V 0 bases and J 11 bases, with 28 bases left between them. The CDR3 sequence is 18 residues long.

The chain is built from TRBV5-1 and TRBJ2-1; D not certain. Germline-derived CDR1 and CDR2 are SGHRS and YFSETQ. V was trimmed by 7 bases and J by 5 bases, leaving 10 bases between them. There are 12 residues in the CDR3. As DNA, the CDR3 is TGCGCCAGCTACCAACCTAACAATGAGCAGTTCTTC. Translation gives CASYQPNNEQFF.

The CDR3 DNA reads as TGTGCCATCAGTGGGACTTTGTTCGAGCAGTACTTC. Amino acid sequence: CAISGTLFEQYF. This rearrangement joins TRBV10-3 to TRBJ2-7; D is possibly TRBD2 (5 bases). Germline CDR1 and CDR2: ENHRY and SYGVKD. V lost 4 bases and J 6 bases, leaving 10 bases between the germline ends. The length of the CDR3 is 12 residues.

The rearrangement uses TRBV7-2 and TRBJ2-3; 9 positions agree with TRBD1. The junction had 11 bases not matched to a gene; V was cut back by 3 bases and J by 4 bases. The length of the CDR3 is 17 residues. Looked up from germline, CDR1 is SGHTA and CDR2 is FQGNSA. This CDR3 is CASSLSAPDRGADTQYF. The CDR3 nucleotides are TGTGCCAGCAGCTTGAGCGCCCCGGACAGGGGCGCAGATACGCAGTATTTT. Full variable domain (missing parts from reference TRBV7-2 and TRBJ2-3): GAGVSQSPSNKVTEKGKDVELRCDPISGHTALYWYRQSLGQGLEFLIYFQGNSAPDKSGLPSDRFSAERTGGSVSTLTIQRTQQEDSAVYLCASSLSAPDRGADTQYFGPGTRLTVL.

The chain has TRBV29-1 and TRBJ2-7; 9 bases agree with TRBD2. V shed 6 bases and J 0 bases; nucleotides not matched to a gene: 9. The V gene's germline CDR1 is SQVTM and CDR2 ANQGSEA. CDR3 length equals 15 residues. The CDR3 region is CSVQYSSGSSYEQYF. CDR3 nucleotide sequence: TGCAGCGTCCAGTACAGTAGCGGGAGCTCCTACGAGCAGTACTTC.

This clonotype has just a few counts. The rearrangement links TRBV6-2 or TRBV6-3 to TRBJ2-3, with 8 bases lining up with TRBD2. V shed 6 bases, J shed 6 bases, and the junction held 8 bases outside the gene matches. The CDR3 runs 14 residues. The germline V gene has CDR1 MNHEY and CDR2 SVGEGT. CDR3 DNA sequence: TGTGCCAGCAGCCGGGGGGGAGCACGGGATACGCAGTATTTT. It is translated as CASSRGGARDTQYF.

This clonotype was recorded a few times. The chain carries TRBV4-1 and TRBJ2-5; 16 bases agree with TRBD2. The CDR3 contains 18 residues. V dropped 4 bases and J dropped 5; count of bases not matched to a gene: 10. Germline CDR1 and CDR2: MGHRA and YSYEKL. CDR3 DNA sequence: TGCGCCAGCAGCCGATCATCCGGGACTAGCGGGAGGGAGGAGACCCAGTACTTC. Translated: CASSRSSGTSGREETQYF.

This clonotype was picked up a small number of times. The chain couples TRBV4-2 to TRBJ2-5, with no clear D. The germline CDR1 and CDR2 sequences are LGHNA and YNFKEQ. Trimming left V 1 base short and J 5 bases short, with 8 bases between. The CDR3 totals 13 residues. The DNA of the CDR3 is TGTGCCAGCAGCCAAGGACCATACGAGACCCAGTACTTC. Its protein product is CASSQGPYETQYF.

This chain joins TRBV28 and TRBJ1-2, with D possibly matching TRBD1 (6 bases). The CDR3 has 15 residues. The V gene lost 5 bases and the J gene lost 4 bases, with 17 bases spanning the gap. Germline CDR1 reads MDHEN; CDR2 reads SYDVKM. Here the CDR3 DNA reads TGTGCCAGCAGTAACGGGGCGGGGGGCGGCTATGGCTACACCTTC. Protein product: CASSNGAGGGYGYTF.

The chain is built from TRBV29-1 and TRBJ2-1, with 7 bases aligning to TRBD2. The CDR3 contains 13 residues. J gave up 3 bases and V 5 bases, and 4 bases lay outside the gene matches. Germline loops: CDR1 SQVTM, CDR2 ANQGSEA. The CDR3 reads CSVKVAGYNEQFF. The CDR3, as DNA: TGCAGCGTTAAGGTAGCGGGCTACAATGAGCAGTTCTTC.

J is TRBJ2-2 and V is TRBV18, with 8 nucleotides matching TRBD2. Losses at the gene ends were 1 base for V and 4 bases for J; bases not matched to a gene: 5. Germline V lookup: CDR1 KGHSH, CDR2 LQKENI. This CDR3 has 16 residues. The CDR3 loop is CASSPRREEGTGELFF. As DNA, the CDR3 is TGTGCCAGCTCACCACGGCGGGAGGAGGGCACCGGGGAGCTGTTTTTT.

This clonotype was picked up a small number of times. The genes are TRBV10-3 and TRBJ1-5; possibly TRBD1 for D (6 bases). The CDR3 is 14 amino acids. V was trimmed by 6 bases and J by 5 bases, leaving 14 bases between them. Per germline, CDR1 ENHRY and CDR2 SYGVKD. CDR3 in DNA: TGTGCCATCAGGGCACAGGGAGGCGATCAGCCCCAGCATTTT. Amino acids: CAIRAQGGDQPQHF.

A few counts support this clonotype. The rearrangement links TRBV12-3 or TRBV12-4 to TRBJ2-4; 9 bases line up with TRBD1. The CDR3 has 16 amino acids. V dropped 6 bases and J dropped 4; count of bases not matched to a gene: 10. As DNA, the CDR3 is TGTGCCAGCAGCATCACCGGGACAGGGACGAAAAACATTCAGTACTTC. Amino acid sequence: CASSITGTGTKNIQYF.

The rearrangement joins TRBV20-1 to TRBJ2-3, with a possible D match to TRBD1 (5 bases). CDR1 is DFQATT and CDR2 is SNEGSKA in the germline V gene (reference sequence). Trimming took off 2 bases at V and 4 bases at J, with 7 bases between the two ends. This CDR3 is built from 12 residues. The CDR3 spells CSARTRADTQYF. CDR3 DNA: TGCAGTGCTAGAACCAGGGCAGATACGCAGTATTTT.

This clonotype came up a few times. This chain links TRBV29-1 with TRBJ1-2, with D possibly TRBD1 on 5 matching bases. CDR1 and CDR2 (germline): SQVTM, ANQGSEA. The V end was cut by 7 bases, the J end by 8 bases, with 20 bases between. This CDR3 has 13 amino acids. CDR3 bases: TGCAGCGCAGGAACCGGGACGGCGTCAGGCTACACCTTC. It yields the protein CSAGTGTASGYTF.

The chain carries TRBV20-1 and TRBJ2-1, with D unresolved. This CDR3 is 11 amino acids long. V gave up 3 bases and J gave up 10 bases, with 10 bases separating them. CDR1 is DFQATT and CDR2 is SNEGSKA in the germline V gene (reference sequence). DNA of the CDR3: TGCAGTGCTAGTGGGATGCAGGAGCAGTTCTTC. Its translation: CSASGMQEQFF.

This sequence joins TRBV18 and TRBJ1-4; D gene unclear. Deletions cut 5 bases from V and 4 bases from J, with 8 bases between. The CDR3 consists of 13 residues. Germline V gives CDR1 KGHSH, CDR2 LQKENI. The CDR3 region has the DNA TGTGCCAGCTCAGGGCAGCTTAATGAAAAACTGTTTTTT. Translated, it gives CASSGQLNEKLFF.

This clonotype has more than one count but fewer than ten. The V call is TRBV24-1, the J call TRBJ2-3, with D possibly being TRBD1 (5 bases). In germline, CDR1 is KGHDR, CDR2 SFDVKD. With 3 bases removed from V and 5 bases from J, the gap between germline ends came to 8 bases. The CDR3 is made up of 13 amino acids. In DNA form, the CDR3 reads TGTGCCACCAGTGATCTCAGGGTAGATACGCAGTATTTT. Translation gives CATSDLRVDTQYF.

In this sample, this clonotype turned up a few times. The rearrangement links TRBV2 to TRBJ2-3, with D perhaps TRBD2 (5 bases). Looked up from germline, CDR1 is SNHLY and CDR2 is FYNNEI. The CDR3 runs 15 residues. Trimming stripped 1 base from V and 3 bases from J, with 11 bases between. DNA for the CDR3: TGTGCCAGCAGTGAAGGAGGGCCCAGGACAGATACGCAGTATTTT. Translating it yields CASSEGGPRTDTQYF.

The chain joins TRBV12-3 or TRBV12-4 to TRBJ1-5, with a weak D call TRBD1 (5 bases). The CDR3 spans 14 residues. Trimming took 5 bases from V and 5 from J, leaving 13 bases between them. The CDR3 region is CASSALDSDQPQHF. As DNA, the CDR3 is TGTGCCAGCAGTGCTCTCGACAGCGATCAGCCCCAGCATTTT.

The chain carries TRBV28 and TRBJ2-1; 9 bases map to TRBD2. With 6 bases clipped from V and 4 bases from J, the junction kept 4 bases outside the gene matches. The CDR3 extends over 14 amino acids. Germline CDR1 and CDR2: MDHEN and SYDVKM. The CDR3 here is CASRTSGRYNEQFF. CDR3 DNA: TGTGCCAGCAGAACTAGCGGGCGTTACAATGAGCAGTTCTTC.